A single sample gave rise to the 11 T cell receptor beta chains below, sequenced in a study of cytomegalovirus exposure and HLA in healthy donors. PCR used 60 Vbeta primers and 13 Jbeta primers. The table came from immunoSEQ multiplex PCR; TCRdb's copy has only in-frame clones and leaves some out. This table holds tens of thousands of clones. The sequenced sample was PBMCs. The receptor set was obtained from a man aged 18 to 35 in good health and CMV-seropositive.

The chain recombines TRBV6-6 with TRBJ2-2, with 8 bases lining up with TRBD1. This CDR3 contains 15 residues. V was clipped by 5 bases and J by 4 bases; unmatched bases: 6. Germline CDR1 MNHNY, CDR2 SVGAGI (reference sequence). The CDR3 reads CASSPTGVSTGELFF. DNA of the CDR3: TGTGCCAGCAGTCCGACAGGGGTTAGCACCGGGGAGCTGTTTTTT.

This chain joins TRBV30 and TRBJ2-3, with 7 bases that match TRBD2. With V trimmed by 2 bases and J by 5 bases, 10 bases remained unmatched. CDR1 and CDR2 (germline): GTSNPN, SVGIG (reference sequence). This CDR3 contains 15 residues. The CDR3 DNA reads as TGTGCCTGGAGTCTTAGAGGACTAGGGGTAGATACGCAGTATTTT. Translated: CAWSLRGLGVDTQYF.

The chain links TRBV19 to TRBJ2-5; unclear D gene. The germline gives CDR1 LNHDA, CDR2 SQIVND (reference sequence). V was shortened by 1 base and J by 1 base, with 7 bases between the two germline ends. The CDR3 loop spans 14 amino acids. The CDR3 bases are TGTGCCAGTAGTATAGCAAACAGCCAAGAGACCCAGTACTTC. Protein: CASSIANSQETQYF.

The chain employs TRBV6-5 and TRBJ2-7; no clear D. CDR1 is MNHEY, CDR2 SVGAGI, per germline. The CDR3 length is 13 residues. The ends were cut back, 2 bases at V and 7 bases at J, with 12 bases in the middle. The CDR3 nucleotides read TGTGCCAGCAGTTACGATGGGCGTGGGGAGCAGTACTTC. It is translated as CASSYDGRGEQYF.

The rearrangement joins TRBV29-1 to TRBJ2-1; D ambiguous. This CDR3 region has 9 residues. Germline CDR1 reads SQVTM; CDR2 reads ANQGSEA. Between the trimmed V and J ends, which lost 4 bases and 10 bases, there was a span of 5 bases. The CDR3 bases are TGCAGCGTTGCCCAGGAGCAGTTCTTC. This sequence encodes CSVAQEQFF.

The CDR3 spells CASSPTGTGGTIQYF. In nucleotides, the CDR3 is TGTGCCAGCAGCCCAACCGGGACAGGGGGCACCATTCAGTACTTC. This chain joins TRBV7-9 and TRBJ2-4, with 12 positions matching TRBD1. The CDR3 totals 15 residues. Germline assignment: CDR1 SEHNR and CDR2 FQNEAQ (reference sequence). The J segment lost 9 bases and the V segment lost 5 bases, leaving 8 bases of the junction unmatched.

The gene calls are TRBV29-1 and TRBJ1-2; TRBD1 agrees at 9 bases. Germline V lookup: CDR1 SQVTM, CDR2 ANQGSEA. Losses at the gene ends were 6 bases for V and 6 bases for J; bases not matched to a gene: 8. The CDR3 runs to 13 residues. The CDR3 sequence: CSVETGQGNGYTF. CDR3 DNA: TGCAGCGTGGAGACTGGACAGGGGAATGGCTACACCTTC.

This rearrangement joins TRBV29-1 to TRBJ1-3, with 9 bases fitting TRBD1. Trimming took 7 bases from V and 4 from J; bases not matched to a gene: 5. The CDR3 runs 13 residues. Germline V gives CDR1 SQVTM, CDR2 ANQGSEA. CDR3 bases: TGCAGCGGGGGGGGACAGGGAGGAAACACCATATATTTT. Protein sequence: CSGGGQGGNTIYF.

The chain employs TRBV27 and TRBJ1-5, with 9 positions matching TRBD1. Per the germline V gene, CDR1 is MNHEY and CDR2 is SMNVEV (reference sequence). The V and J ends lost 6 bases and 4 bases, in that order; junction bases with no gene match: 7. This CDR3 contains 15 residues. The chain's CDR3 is CASSVTGTGNQPQHF. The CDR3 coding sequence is TGTGCCAGCAGCGTAACCGGGACAGGGAATCAGCCCCAGCATTTT.

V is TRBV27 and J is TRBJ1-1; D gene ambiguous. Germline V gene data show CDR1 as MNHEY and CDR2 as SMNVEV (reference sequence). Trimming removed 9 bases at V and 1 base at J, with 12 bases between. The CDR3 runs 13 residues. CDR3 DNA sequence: TGTGCCAGTCGCCTCAGTGCGAACACTGAAGCTTTCTTT. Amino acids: CASRLSANTEAFF.

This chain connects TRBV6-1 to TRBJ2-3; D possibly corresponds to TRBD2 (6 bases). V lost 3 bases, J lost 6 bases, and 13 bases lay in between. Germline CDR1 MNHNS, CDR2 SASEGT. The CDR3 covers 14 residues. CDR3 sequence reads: CASSDAGLEDTQYF. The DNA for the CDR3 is TGTGCCAGCAGTGATGCGGGGTTGGAGGATACGCAGTATTTT.